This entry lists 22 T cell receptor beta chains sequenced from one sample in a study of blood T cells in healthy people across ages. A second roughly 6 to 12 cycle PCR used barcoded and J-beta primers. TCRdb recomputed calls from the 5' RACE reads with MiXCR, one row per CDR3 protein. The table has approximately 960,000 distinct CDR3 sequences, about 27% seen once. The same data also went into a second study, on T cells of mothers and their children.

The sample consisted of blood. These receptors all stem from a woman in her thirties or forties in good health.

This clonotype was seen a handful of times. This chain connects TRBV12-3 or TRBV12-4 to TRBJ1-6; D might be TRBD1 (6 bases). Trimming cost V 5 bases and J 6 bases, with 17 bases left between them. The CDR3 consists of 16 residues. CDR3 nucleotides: TGTGCCAGCAGTCCCCGAGGGGGTGGCCCTAATTCACCCCTCCACTTT. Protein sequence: CASSPRGGGPNSPLHF.

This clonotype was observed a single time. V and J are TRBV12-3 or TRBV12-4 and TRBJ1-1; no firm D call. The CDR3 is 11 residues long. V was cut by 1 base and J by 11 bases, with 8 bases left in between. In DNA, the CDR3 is TGTGCCAGCAGTTTAGGAGTCGGGGCTTTCTTT. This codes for CASSLGVGAFF.

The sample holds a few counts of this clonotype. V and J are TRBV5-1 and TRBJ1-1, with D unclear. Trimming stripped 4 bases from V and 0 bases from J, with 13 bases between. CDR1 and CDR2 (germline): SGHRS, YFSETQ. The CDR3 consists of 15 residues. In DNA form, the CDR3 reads TGCGCCAGCAGCCCCGGGCACCACCTGAACACTGAAGCTTTCTTT. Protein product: CASSPGHHLNTEAFF.

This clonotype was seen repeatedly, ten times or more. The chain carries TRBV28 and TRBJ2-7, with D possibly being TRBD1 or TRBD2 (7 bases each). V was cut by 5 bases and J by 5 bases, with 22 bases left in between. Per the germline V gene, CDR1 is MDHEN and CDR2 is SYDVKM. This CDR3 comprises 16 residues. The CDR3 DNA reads TGTGCCAGCAGTCCCCATTTATTACAGGGGACTAACGAGCAGTACTTC. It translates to CASSPHLLQGTNEQYF.

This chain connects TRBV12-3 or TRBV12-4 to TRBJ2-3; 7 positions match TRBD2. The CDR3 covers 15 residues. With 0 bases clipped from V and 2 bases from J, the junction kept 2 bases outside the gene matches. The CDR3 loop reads CASSLASGFTDTQYF. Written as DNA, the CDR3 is TGTGCCAGCAGTTTAGCTAGCGGGTTCACAGATACGCAGTATTTT.

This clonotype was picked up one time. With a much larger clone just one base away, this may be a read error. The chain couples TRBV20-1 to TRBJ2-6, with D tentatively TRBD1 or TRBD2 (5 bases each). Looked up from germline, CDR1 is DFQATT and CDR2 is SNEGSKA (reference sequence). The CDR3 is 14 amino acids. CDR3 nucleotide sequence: TGCAGTGCTAGCGAGGGCTCTGGGGCCAACGTCCGGACTTTC. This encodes CSASEGSGANVRTF.

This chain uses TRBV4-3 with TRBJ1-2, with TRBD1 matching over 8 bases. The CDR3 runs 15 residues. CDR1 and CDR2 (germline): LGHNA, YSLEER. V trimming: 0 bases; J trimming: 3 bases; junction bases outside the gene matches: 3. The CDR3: CASSQDKTGDYGYTF. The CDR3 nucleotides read TGCGCCAGCAGCCAAGATAAGACAGGGGACTATGGCTACACCTTC.

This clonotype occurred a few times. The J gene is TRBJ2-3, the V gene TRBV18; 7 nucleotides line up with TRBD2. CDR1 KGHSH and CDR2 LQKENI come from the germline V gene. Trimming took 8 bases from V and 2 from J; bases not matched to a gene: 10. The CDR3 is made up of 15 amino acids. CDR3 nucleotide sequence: TGTGCCAGCCCAAGGGCGGGGGTAGCCACAGATACGCAGTATTTT. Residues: CASPRAGVATDTQYF.

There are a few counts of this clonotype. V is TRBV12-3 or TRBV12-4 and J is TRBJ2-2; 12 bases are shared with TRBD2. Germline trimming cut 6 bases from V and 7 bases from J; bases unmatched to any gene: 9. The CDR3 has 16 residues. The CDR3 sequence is CASSLLAGGQNGELFF. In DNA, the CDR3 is TGTGCCAGCAGCCTCCTAGCGGGGGGGCAAAACGGGGAGCTGTTTTTT.

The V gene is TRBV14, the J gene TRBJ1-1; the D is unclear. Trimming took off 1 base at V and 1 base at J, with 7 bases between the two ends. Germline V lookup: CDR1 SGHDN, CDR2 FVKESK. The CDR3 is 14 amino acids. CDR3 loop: CASSQAGPNTEAFF. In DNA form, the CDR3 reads TGTGCCAGCAGCCAAGCCGGGCCGAACACTGAAGCTTTCTTT.

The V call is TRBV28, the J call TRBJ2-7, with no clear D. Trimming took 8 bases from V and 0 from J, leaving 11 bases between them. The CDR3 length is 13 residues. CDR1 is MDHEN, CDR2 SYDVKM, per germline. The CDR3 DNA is TGTGCCAGCGCAATGGCCCCCTCCTACGAGCAGTACTTC. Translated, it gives CASAMAPSYEQYF.

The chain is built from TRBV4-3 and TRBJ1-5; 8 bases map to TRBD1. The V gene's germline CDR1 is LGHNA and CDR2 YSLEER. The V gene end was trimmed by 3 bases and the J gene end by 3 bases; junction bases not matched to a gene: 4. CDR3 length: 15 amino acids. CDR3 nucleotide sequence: TGCGCCAGCAGCCACGACAGGGGCAACAATCAGCCCCAGCATTTT. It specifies CASSHDRGNNQPQHF.

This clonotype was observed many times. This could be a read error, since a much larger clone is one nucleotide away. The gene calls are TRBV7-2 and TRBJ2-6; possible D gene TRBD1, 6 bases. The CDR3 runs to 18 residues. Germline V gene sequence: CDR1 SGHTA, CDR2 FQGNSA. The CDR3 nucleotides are TGTGCCAGCAGCCTCCGCTCAGGGGCAATTTCTGGGGCCAACGTCCGGACTTTC. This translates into CASSLRSGAISGANVRTF.

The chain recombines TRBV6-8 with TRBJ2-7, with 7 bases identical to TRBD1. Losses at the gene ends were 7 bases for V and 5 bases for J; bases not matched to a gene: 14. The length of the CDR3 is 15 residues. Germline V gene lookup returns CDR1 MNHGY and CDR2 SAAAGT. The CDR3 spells CASKGETGKVHEQYF. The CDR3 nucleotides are TGTGCCAGCAAGGGGGAGACAGGGAAGGTCCACGAGCAGTACTTC.

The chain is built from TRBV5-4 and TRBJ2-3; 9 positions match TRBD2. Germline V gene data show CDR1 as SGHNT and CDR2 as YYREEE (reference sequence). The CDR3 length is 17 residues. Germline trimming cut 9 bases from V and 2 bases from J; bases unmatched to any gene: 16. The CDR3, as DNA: TGTGCCAACACGAAGTGGGCTAGCGGGGCTAACACAGATACGCAGTATTTT. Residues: CANTKWASGANTDTQYF.

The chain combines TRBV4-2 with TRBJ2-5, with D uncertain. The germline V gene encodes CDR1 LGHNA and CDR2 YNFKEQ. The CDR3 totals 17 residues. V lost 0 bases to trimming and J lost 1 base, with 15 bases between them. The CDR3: CASSQDWAGNTQETQYF. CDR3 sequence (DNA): TGTGCCAGCAGCCAAGATTGGGCAGGTAACACCCAAGAGACCCAGTACTTC.

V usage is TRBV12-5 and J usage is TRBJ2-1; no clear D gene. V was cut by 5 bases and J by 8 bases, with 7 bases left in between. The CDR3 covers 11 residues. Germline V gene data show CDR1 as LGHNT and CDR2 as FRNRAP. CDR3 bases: TGTGCTAGTGGTCGTGCCTATGAGCAGTTCTTC. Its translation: CASGRAYEQFF.

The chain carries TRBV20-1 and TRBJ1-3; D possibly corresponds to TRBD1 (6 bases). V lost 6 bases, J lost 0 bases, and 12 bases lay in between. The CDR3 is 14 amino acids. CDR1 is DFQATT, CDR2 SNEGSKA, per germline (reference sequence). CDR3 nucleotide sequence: TGCAGTGCGTTAAGGGACAACTCTGGAAACACCATATATTTT. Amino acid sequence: CSALRDNSGNTIYF.

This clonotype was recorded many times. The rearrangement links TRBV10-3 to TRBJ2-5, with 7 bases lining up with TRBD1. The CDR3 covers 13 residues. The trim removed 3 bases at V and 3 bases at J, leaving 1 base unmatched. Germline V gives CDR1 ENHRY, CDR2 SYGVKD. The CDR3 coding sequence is TGTGCCATCAGTGAAGGGACAGAAGAGACCCAGTACTTC. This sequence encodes CAISEGTEETQYF.

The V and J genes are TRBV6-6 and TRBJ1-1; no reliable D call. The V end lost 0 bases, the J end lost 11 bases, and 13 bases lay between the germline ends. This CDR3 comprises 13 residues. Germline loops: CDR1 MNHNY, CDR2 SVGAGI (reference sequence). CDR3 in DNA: TGTGCCAGCAGTTACTCGGAGGGTGTAAGGGCTTTCTTT. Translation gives CASSYSEGVRAFF.

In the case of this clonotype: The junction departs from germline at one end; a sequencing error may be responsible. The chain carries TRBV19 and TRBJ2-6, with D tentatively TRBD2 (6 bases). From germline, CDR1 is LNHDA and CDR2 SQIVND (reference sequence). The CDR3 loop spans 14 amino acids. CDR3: CASKAGSGANVRTF. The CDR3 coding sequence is TGTGCCAGTAAGGCGGGGAGTGGGGCCAACGTCCGGACTTTC.

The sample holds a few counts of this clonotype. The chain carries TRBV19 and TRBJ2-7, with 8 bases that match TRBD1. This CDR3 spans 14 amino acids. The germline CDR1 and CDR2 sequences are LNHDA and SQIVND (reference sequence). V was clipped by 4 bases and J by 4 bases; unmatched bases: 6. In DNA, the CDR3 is TGTGCCAGTAGTAACAGGGGGAACCAGTACGAGCAGTACTTC. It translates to CASSNRGNQYEQYF.